This TCR beta chain came from a study of blood T cells in healthy people across ages. Trimming took 0 bases from V and 2 from J, leaving 10 bases between them. This CDR3 spans 15 amino acids. Germline CDR1 reads MNHNS; CDR2 reads SASEGT. The use of a sample-barcoded 5' primer and a J-beta primer mix characterized a second PCR of roughly 6 to 12 cycles. TCRdb re-analysed the 5' RACE reads in MiXCR, keeping a single row per CDR3 protein. The table includes under 2 million distinct CDR3 sequences, about 32% detected once. The chain links TRBV6-1 to TRBJ1-2; D is unresolved. Sample: blood. This TCR was recovered from a woman in her 30s in good health. CDR3 coding DNA: TGTGCCAGCAGTGAAGCGCAGATGGCGAACTATGGCTACACCTTC. Amino acid sequence: CASSEAQMANYGYTF.